A selection of T cell receptor beta chains follows, all from one sample in a study of a mutant IDH1 vaccine in newly diagnosed glioma. These receptors' antigens are unknown. TCRdb's copy holds only in-frame clones and misses some; the assay was immunoSEQ multiplex PCR. The sample yields approximately 41,000 clones, more than 80% seen once. Sequencing used PBMCs, obtained from a glioma patient whose treatment included an IDH1 peptide vaccine. These receptor sequences come from a man aged 35 to 55 with glioma. The CDR3 runs from the conserved cysteine through the conserved F or W. Fields, in order: CDR3 protein, CDR3 DNA, J gene, D gene, clone size, V gene. A D gene is named only where the DNA matches it firmly. The size field is filled for only some rows; it gives once, few, many or a size class.

cdr3_aa: CASSMGAREKLFF
cdr3_nt: TGTGCCAGTAGTATGGGTGCCCGCGAAAAACTGTTTTTT
j_call: TRBJ1-4
d_call: .
clone_size: once
v_call: TRBV19

cdr3_aa: CATQVGQGFTGELFF
cdr3_nt: TGTGCCACCCAGGTGGGACAGGGATTTACCGGGGAGCTGTTTTTT
j_call: TRBJ2-2
d_call: TRBD1
clone_size: .
v_call: TRBV6-1

cdr3_aa: CASTNNRDGYEQYF
cdr3_nt: TGTGCCAGCACCAATAACAGGGACGGCTACGAGCAGTACTTC
j_call: TRBJ2-7
d_call: .
clone_size: .
v_call: TRBV7-2

cdr3_aa: CASSRQGFSYGYTF
cdr3_nt: TGCGCCAGCAGCCGACAGGGATTCAGCTATGGCTACACCTTC
j_call: TRBJ1-2
d_call: TRBD1
clone_size: .
v_call: TRBV4-1

cdr3_aa: CAISQTGGNQPQHF
cdr3_nt: TGTGCCATCAGCCAGACAGGGGGCAATCAGCCCCAGCATTTT
j_call: TRBJ1-5
d_call: TRBD1
clone_size: .
v_call: TRBV10-3

cdr3_aa: CASSGIGFAGTGELFF
cdr3_nt: TGTGCCAGCAGTGGAATAGGGTTCGCGGGCACCGGGGAGCTGTTTTTT
j_call: TRBJ2-2
d_call: .
clone_size: .
v_call: TRBV27

cdr3_aa: CASSRAGVNTEAFF
cdr3_nt: TGTGCCAGCAGCCGGGCCGGGGTGAACACTGAAGCTTTCTTT
j_call: TRBJ1-1
d_call: .
clone_size: once
v_call: TRBV2

cdr3_aa: CASRVLAGGPNEQFF
cdr3_nt: TGTGCCAGCAGAGTACTAGCGGGGGGCCCTAATGAGCAGTTCTTC
j_call: TRBJ2-1
d_call: TRBD2
clone_size: medium-sized
v_call: TRBV6-1

cdr3_aa: CASSLVGDEQFF
cdr3_nt: TGTGCCAGCAGTTTAGTGGGCGATGAGCAGTTCTTC
j_call: TRBJ2-1
d_call: .
clone_size: .
v_call: TRBV27

cdr3_aa: CASSLGAGLSYEQYF
cdr3_nt: TGTGCCAGCAGCTTGGGTGCGGGGCTTTCCTACGAGCAGTACTTC
j_call: TRBJ2-7
d_call: .
clone_size: .
v_call: TRBV5-5

cdr3_aa: CAMPRAPTGVDEQFF
cdr3_nt: TGTGCCATGCCCCGGGCGCCAACAGGGGTAGATGAGCAGTTCTTC
j_call: TRBJ2-1
d_call: TRBD1
clone_size: .
v_call: TRBV7-2

cdr3_aa: CASSEEGDSPLHF
cdr3_nt: TGTGCCAGCTCAGAGGAGGGAGATTCACCCCTCCACTTT
j_call: TRBJ1-6
d_call: .
clone_size: .
v_call: TRBV18

cdr3_aa: CASSWGGRTNTGELFF
cdr3_nt: TGTGCCAGCAGCTGGGGGGGTCGGACGAACACCGGGGAGCTGTTTTTT
j_call: TRBJ2-2
d_call: TRBD2
clone_size: .
v_call: TRBV11-2

cdr3_aa: CASSSLSTDTQYF
cdr3_nt: TGTGCCAGCAGCTCTCTTAGCACAGATACGCAGTATTTT
j_call: TRBJ2-3
d_call: .
clone_size: .
v_call: TRBV7-8

cdr3_aa: CASSLRQFDYEQYF
cdr3_nt: TGTGCCAGCAGCTTGCGGCAGTTTGACTACGAGCAGTACTTC
j_call: TRBJ2-7
d_call: .
clone_size: .
v_call: TRBV5-8

cdr3_aa: CASSLVSSGRPTSGELFF
cdr3_nt: TGTGCCAGCAGCTTAGTCTCTAGCGGGAGGCCAACTTCCGGGGAGCTGTTTTTT
j_call: TRBJ2-2
d_call: TRBD2
clone_size: .
v_call: TRBV11-2

cdr3_aa: CASSMGRTPNYGYTF
cdr3_nt: TGTGCCAGTAGTATGGGAAGGACGCCTAACTATGGCTACACCTTC
j_call: TRBJ1-2
d_call: .
clone_size: .
v_call: TRBV19

cdr3_aa: CSVDTQAIGETQYF
cdr3_nt: TGCAGCGTTGATACCCAGGCTATAGGGGAGACCCAGTACTTC
j_call: TRBJ2-5
d_call: .
clone_size: .
v_call: TRBV29-1

cdr3_aa: CASKENTEAFF
cdr3_nt: TGTGCCAGCAAAGAGAACACTGAAGCTTTCTTT
j_call: TRBJ1-1
d_call: .
clone_size: few
v_call: TRBV6-5

cdr3_aa: CACQRVAGANVLTF
cdr3_nt: TGTGCCTGCCAAAGGGTGGCTGGGGCCAACGTCCTGACTTTC
j_call: TRBJ2-6
d_call: .
clone_size: .
v_call: TRBV30

cdr3_aa: CASSEFGYGTGELFF
cdr3_nt: TGCGCCAGCAGTGAGTTCGGGTACGGCACCGGGGAGCTGTTTTTT
j_call: TRBJ2-2
d_call: .
clone_size: once
v_call: TRBV10-1

cdr3_aa: CASRGDTIYF
cdr3_nt: TGTGCCAGCAGGGGGGACACCATATATTTT
j_call: TRBJ1-3
d_call: .
clone_size: .
v_call: TRBV7-9

cdr3_aa: CASSENRGTTLHF
cdr3_nt: TGTGCCAGCAGTGAAAATAGGGGGACGACTCTCCACTTT
j_call: TRBJ1-6
d_call: .
clone_size: .
v_call: TRBV25-1

cdr3_aa: CAISVKDSYNSPLHF
cdr3_nt: TGTGCCATCAGTGTAAAGGACAGTTATAATTCACCCCTCCACTTT
j_call: TRBJ1-6
d_call: .
clone_size: .
v_call: TRBV10-3

cdr3_aa: CASSPSNRGPNTGELFF
cdr3_nt: TGTGCCAGCTCACCATCCAATCGCGGGCCGAACACCGGGGAGCTGTTTTTT
j_call: TRBJ2-2
d_call: .
clone_size: .
v_call: TRBV18

cdr3_aa: CAISARVYNSPLHF
cdr3_nt: TGTGCCATCAGCGCGAGGGTTTATAATTCACCCCTCCACTTT
j_call: TRBJ1-6
d_call: .
clone_size: .
v_call: TRBV10-3

cdr3_aa: CASSPRAQETQYF
cdr3_nt: TGTGCCAGCAGCCCCAGGGCGCAAGAGACCCAGTACTTC
j_call: TRBJ2-5
d_call: .
clone_size: .
v_call: TRBV9

cdr3_aa: CASSDPPDRLLGYTF
cdr3_nt: TGTGCCAGCAGTGATCCCCCAGACAGGTTACTCGGCTACACCTTC
j_call: TRBJ1-2
d_call: .
clone_size: .
v_call: TRBV6-1

cdr3_aa: CATSRDGDTSGANVLTF
cdr3_nt: TGTGCCACCAGCAGAGATGGGGACACCTCTGGGGCCAACGTCCTGACTTTC
j_call: TRBJ2-6
d_call: .
clone_size: .
v_call: TRBV15

cdr3_aa: CASSEGDGAIQPQHF
cdr3_nt: TGTGCCAGCAGTGAAGGTGACGGAGCAATTCAGCCCCAGCATTTT
j_call: TRBJ1-5
d_call: .
clone_size: .
v_call: TRBV28

cdr3_aa: CASSLTGVEGYTF
cdr3_nt: TGTGCCAGCAGTTTGACCGGGGTGGAAGGCTACACCTTC
j_call: TRBJ1-2
d_call: .
clone_size: .
v_call: TRBV27

cdr3_aa: CVRSLEEPGGLGAPLHF
cdr3_nt: TGTGTCAGAAGCTTAGAGGAGCCAGGGGGATTGGGAGCACCCCTCCACTTT
j_call: TRBJ1-6
d_call: .
clone_size: .
v_call: TRBV7-5

cdr3_aa: CAISGDRGGYGYTF
cdr3_nt: TGTGCCATCAGCGGGGACAGGGGTGGCTATGGCTACACCTTC
j_call: TRBJ1-2
d_call: TRBD1
clone_size: .
v_call: TRBV10-3

cdr3_aa: CASTPWGAGSNQPQHF
cdr3_nt: TGTGCCAGCACCCCATGGGGGGCGGGAAGCAATCAGCCCCAGCATTTT
j_call: TRBJ1-5
d_call: .
clone_size: once
v_call: TRBV28

cdr3_aa: CASSPSGRVGQYF
cdr3_nt: TGTGCCAGCAGCCCCAGCGGCCGAGTGGGGCAGTACTTC
j_call: TRBJ2-7
d_call: .
clone_size: once
v_call: TRBV9

cdr3_aa: CASSIEGGLAIRLYNEQFF
cdr3_nt: TGTGCCAGTAGTATAGAGGGGGGACTAGCGATCCGACTCTACAATGAGCAGTTCTTC
j_call: TRBJ2-1
d_call: TRBD2
clone_size: .
v_call: TRBV19

cdr3_aa: CASSVSGVRETQYF
cdr3_nt: TGTGCCAGCAGCGTAAGCGGGGTCAGGGAGACCCAGTACTTC
j_call: TRBJ2-5
d_call: TRBD2
clone_size: .
v_call: TRBV9

cdr3_aa: CASSHQGAQGYTF
cdr3_nt: TGTGCCAGCAGCCATCAGGGCGCGCAGGGCTACACCTTC
j_call: TRBJ1-2
d_call: .
clone_size: medium-sized
v_call: TRBV27

cdr3_aa: CASSQDLNSLYGYTF
cdr3_nt: TGCGCCAGCAGCCAAGATCTTAACAGCCTCTATGGCTACACCTTC
j_call: TRBJ1-2
d_call: .
clone_size: .
v_call: TRBV4-3

cdr3_aa: CASREGRGLTDTQYF
cdr3_nt: TGTGCCAGCAGGGAGGGAAGGGGGCTCACAGATACGCAGTATTTT
j_call: TRBJ2-3
d_call: .
clone_size: .
v_call: TRBV6-1

cdr3_aa: CAINVGDSYEQYF
cdr3_nt: TGTGCCATTAACGTTGGAGATTCCTACGAGCAGTACTTC
j_call: TRBJ2-7
d_call: .
clone_size: .
v_call: TRBV7-9

cdr3_aa: CASSLGEWRWDEQYF
cdr3_nt: TGTGCCAGCAGCTTAGGGGAATGGCGGTGGGACGAGCAGTACTTC
j_call: TRBJ2-7
d_call: .
clone_size: once
v_call: TRBV7-9

cdr3_aa: CASSLTGTDYGYTF
cdr3_nt: TGCGCCAGCAGCTTGACCGGGACGGACTATGGCTACACCTTC
j_call: TRBJ1-2
d_call: .
clone_size: .
v_call: TRBV5-1

cdr3_aa: CAWSVQGGGWIAEAFF
cdr3_nt: TGTGCCTGGAGTGTACAAGGGGGCGGTTGGATCGCTGAAGCTTTCTTT
j_call: TRBJ1-1
d_call: TRBD1
clone_size: .
v_call: TRBV30

cdr3_aa: CASSQDLTGAGTEAFF
cdr3_nt: TGTGCCAGCAGCCAAGATCTTACAGGGGCGGGGACTGAAGCTTTCTTT
j_call: TRBJ1-1
d_call: TRBD1
clone_size: .
v_call: TRBV14

cdr3_aa: CASSRGQREGRFFGANVLTF
cdr3_nt: TGTGCCAGCAGCCGGGGCCAGCGGGAGGGCCGGTTTTTTGGGGCCAACGTCCTGACTTTC
j_call: TRBJ2-6
d_call: TRBD2
clone_size: .
v_call: TRBV27

cdr3_aa: CASRAPGETQYF
cdr3_nt: TGTGCCAGTAGGGCCCCAGGGGAGACCCAGTACTTC
j_call: TRBJ2-5
d_call: .
clone_size: .
v_call: TRBV19

cdr3_aa: CAWSVRTLGDEKLFF
cdr3_nt: TGTGCCTGGAGTGTACGGACCCTTGGGGATGAAAAACTGTTTTTT
j_call: TRBJ1-4
d_call: .
clone_size: .
v_call: TRBV30

cdr3_aa: CASRGGLVDEQFF
cdr3_nt: TGTGCCAGCAGGGGGGGACTAGTGGATGAGCAGTTCTTC
j_call: TRBJ2-1
d_call: TRBD2
clone_size: once
v_call: TRBV2

cdr3_aa: CASSQDGQVENEKLFF
cdr3_nt: TGCGCCAGCAGCCAAGATGGACAGGTCGAGAATGAAAAACTGTTTTTT
j_call: TRBJ1-4
d_call: TRBD1
clone_size: .
v_call: TRBV4-3

cdr3_aa: CASSASGQGRHQPQHF
cdr3_nt: TGTGCCAGCAGTGCCTCGGGACAGGGTCGACATCAGCCCCAGCATTTT
j_call: TRBJ1-5
d_call: TRBD1
clone_size: .
v_call: TRBV6-1

cdr3_aa: CASRRGLPGLAANEQFF
cdr3_nt: TGCGCCAGCAGACGGGGGCTTCCGGGACTAGCAGCCAATGAGCAGTTCTTC
j_call: TRBJ2-1
d_call: TRBD2
clone_size: .
v_call: TRBV23-1

cdr3_aa: CASSVEGRWAEKLFF
cdr3_nt: TGTGCCAGCAGCGTAGAGGGTCGTTGGGCTGAAAAACTGTTTTTT
j_call: TRBJ1-4
d_call: .
clone_size: .
v_call: TRBV9

cdr3_aa: CSVARGEGEKLFF
cdr3_nt: TGCAGCGTAGCCCGGGGAGAAGGTGAAAAACTGTTTTTT
j_call: TRBJ1-4
d_call: .
clone_size: .
v_call: TRBV29-1

cdr3_aa: CASRRTDTQYF
cdr3_nt: TGTGCCAGCAGGCGCACAGATACGCAGTATTTT
j_call: TRBJ2-3
d_call: .
clone_size: .
v_call: TRBV28

cdr3_aa: CASSLDAGLYGYTF
cdr3_nt: TGTGCCAGCAGCTTAGATGCAGGGCTCTATGGCTACACCTTC
j_call: TRBJ1-2
d_call: .
clone_size: .
v_call: TRBV7-9

cdr3_aa: CASSLSPGGPYEQYF
cdr3_nt: TGTGCCAGCAGCCTCTCTCCCGGGGGACCCTACGAGCAGTACTTC
j_call: TRBJ2-7
d_call: .
clone_size: .
v_call: TRBV4-2

cdr3_aa: CSVGVLSGGYTF
cdr3_nt: TGCAGCGTGGGAGTCCTCTCGGGAGGCTACACCTTC
j_call: TRBJ1-2
d_call: .
clone_size: .
v_call: TRBV29-1

cdr3_aa: CASSLRGGPDQPQHF
cdr3_nt: TGTGCCAGCAGCTTACGTGGGGGGCCAGATCAGCCCCAGCATTTT
j_call: TRBJ1-5
d_call: .
clone_size: .
v_call: TRBV7-2

cdr3_aa: CASSLAGTAGNTIYF
cdr3_nt: TGTGCCAGCAGCTTAGCCGGGACAGCTGGAAACACCATATATTTT
j_call: TRBJ1-3
d_call: TRBD1
clone_size: .
v_call: TRBV7-9